A single sample gave rise to the 23 T cell receptor beta chains below, sequenced in a study of blood T cell repertoires in COVID-19 (TCRdb year 2020). Receptor libraries were prepared by the immunoSEQ multiplex PCR assay. TCRdb re-hosts the immuneACCESS table, in-frame sequences only. Its copies lack some clones; in the studies checked, an unresolved V gene accounts for under half of them, and the cause for the rest is not known. The sample table shows almost 300,000 clones, and roughly 90% are seen once. The ten most abundant clones make up 8.5% to 14% of the sample. Sequenced sample: peripheral blood. The receptors shown here come from a woman aged 25 to 39 with COVID-19, enrolled during active disease.

The chain is built from TRBV11-2 and TRBJ1-4; TRBD1 matches 7 bases. CDR1 and CDR2 from the germline V gene are SGHAT and FQNNGV. Unmatched junction bases numbered 11, after V lost 5 bases and J lost 8 bases. The CDR3 has 15 residues. This chain's CDR3 is CASSRIGQAGEKLFF. DNA of the CDR3: TGTGCCAGCAGCCGTATCGGACAGGCGGGCGAAAAACTGTTTTTT.

V is TRBV7-8 and J is TRBJ1-3; D remains unclear. The CDR3 loop spans 13 amino acids. V was shortened by 5 bases and J by 1 base, with 6 bases between the two germline ends. The germline gives CDR1 SGHVS, CDR2 FQNEAQ. DNA for the CDR3: TGTGCCAGCAGCCTACAATCTGGAAACACCATATATTTT. Translation gives CASSLQSGNTIYF.

This clone turned up a few times. The rearrangement uses TRBV19 and TRBJ1-6, with 8 bases lining up with TRBD1. V trimming: 5 bases; J trimming: 7 bases; junction bases outside the gene matches: 10. Germline values: CDR1 LNHDA, CDR2 SQIVND (reference sequence). The CDR3 totals 16 residues. This chain's CDR3 is CASSPQGGQGNSPLHF. CDR3 coding DNA: TGTGCCAGTAGTCCCCAGGGAGGACAGGGAAATTCACCCCTCCACTTT.

The J gene is TRBJ1-6, the V gene TRBV14, with D perhaps matching TRBD1 (5 bases). This CDR3 comprises 14 residues. The ends were cut back, 4 bases at V and 7 bases at J, with 11 bases in the middle. Looked up from germline, CDR1 is SGHDN and CDR2 is FVKESK. CDR3 nucleotides: TGTGCCAGCAGCCCGGTGGGGGGGAATTCACCCCTCCACTTT. Protein product: CASSPVGGNSPLHF. Supplemented by reference TRBV14 and TRBJ1-6, the full variable domain reads EAGVTQFPSHSVIEKGQTVTLRCDPISGHDNLYWYRRVMGKEIKFLLHFVKESKQDESGMPNNRFLAERTGGTYSTLKVQPAELEDSGVYFCASSPVGGNSPLHFGNGTRLTVT.

The CDR3 loop is CASGLVLRVAGKINTGELFF. The CDR3 DNA is TGTGCTAGTGGTTTGGTACTTCGAGTAGCGGGGAAAATAAACACCGGGGAGCTGTTTTTT. J is TRBJ2-2 and V is TRBV12-5; 8 positions match TRBD2. Per the germline V gene, CDR1 is LGHNT and CDR2 is FRNRAP. CDR3 length: 20 amino acids. V gave up 0 bases and J gave up 2 bases; unmatched junction bases: 14.

The chain has TRBV7-8 and TRBJ1-3, with TRBD1 matching over 8 bases. Trimming at V came to 4 bases and at J to 4 bases, leaving 6 bases not matched to a gene. The germline V gene has CDR1 SGHVS and CDR2 FQNEAQ. The CDR3 totals 15 residues. The CDR3 spells CASSSRQGPGNTIYF. The CDR3 DNA follows: TGTGCCAGCAGCTCCCGACAGGGGCCAGGAAACACCATATATTTT.

The chain combines TRBV5-1 with TRBJ2-7; 8 positions agree with TRBD1. Germline assignment: CDR1 SGHRS and CDR2 YFSETQ. The CDR3 sequence is 15 residues long. V shed 3 bases and J 5 bases; nucleotides not matched to a gene: 10. The CDR3 coding sequence is TGCGCCAGCAGCTGGGCGCAGGGGGCTAGGAACGAGCAGTACTTC. Protein sequence: CASSWAQGARNEQYF.

J is TRBJ1-1 and V is TRBV5-3; D is undetermined. TRBV5-3 is an ORF, with its function uncertain. This CDR3 is 16 amino acids long. V was cut by 2 bases and J by 9 bases, with 23 bases left in between. This CDR3 reads CARSFHHVGYGGKAFF. CDR3 sequence (DNA): TGTGCCAGAAGCTTTCATCACGTGGGGTATGGCGGGAAAGCTTTCTTT.

This sequence joins TRBV11-2 and TRBJ2-3; 14 nucleotides agree with TRBD2. This CDR3 has 16 residues. V dropped 4 bases and J dropped 6; count of bases not matched to a gene: 6. Germline-derived CDR1 and CDR2 are SGHAT and FQNNGV. In DNA form, the CDR3 reads TGTGCCAGCAGCTCCCCGACTAGCGGGGGGGCGGATACGCAGTATTTT. Amino acid sequence: CASSSPTSGGADTQYF. Full variable domain (rest looked up from reference TRBV11-2 and TRBJ2-3): EAGVAQSPRYKIIEKRQSVAFWCNPISGHATLYWYQQILGQGPKLLIQFQNNGVVDDSQLPKDRFSAERLKGVDSTLKIQPAKLEDSAVYLCASSSPTSGGADTQYFGPGTRLTVL.

CDR3 bases: TGTGCCAGCTTGGGACTAGCGGGGAGGGGGGAGCTGTTTTTT. Its translation: CASLGLAGRGELFF. The V gene is TRBV2, the J gene TRBJ2-2; 13 bases are shared with TRBD2. CDR3 length equals 14 residues. Germline CDR1 is SNHLY and CDR2 is FYNNEI. The trim removed 8 bases at V and 8 bases at J, leaving 5 bases unmatched.

V and J are TRBV4-1 and TRBJ1-2, with D perhaps TRBD1 (6 bases). The CDR3 runs 15 residues. Germline V CDR1 and CDR2: MGHRA, YSYEKL. The V end lost 3 bases, the J end lost 6 bases, and 17 bases lay between the germline ends. The CDR3, as DNA: TGCGCCAGCAGCCACTCCCAAGGGCAGGGGAATGGCTACACCTTC. This translates into CASSHSQGQGNGYTF.

The chain has TRBV28 and TRBJ1-2; 7 bases are a match to TRBD1. The CDR3 is 14 amino acids. The V and J ends lost 4 bases and 2 bases, in that order; junction bases with no gene match: 4. Per germline, CDR1 MDHEN and CDR2 SYDVKM. The chain's CDR3 is CASSYRGQNYGYTF. The CDR3 DNA reads as TGTGCCAGCAGTTATCGGGGACAGAACTATGGCTACACCTTC.

The chain recombines TRBV7-9 with TRBJ2-7; tentatively, D is TRBD2 (6 bases). Germline CDR1 is SEHNR and CDR2 is FQNEAQ (reference sequence). This CDR3 region has 18 residues. V was shortened by 7 bases and J by 0 bases, with 25 bases between the two germline ends. The CDR3 loop is CASTKRPRGVRSSYEQYF. The CDR3, as DNA: TGTGCCAGCACTAAGAGGCCGCGCGGGGTGAGGAGCTCCTACGAGCAGTACTTC.

The chain uses TRBV6-4 and TRBJ2-1, with 8 bases identical to TRBD2. V gave up 6 bases and J gave up 2 bases; unmatched junction bases: 12. Per the germline V gene, CDR1 is MRHNA and CDR2 is SNTAGT. The CDR3 covers 17 residues. Written as DNA, the CDR3 is TGTGCCAGCAGCTGGACTGGCCAGCGGGGGACCTACAATGAGCAGTTCTTC. Its translation is CASSWTGQRGTYNEQFF.

This clone came up once. CDR3: CASSLLAATTIRTQYF. In nucleotides, the CDR3 is TGTGCCAGCAGCTTACTAGCGGCAACCACGATAAGGACCCAGTACTTC. The chain joins TRBV11-2 to TRBJ2-5; 7 nucleotides line up with TRBD2. V shed 2 bases, J shed 7 bases, and the junction held 13 bases outside the gene matches. The V gene's germline CDR1 is SGHAT and CDR2 FQNNGV. The CDR3 runs to 16 residues.

The V call is TRBV19, the J call TRBJ1-2; 8 bases agree with TRBD1. From germline, CDR1 is LNHDA and CDR2 SQIVND (reference sequence). With 2 bases clipped from V and 3 bases from J, the junction kept 2 bases outside the gene matches. The CDR3 consists of 14 residues. This chain's CDR3 is CASSIQGAYYGYTF. Here the CDR3 DNA reads TGTGCCAGTAGTATACAGGGGGCCTACTATGGCTACACCTTC.

The chain combines TRBV5-1 with TRBJ2-3; TRBD2 matches at 10 bases. Trimming removed 4 bases from V and 3 bases from J; junction bases left unmatched: 8. Germline lookup yields CDR1 SGHRS and CDR2 YFSETQ. The CDR3 is made up of 16 amino acids. In nucleotides, the CDR3 is TGCGCCAGCAGCCCGCAAGCGGGGGGGATAACAGATACGCAGTATTTT. Its protein is CASSPQAGGITDTQYF.

The V and J genes are TRBV28 and TRBJ1-4; D is perhaps TRBD1 (6 bases). The CDR3 runs to 14 residues. Germline V gene lookup returns CDR1 MDHEN and CDR2 SYDVKM. The ends were cut back, 10 bases at V and 7 bases at J, with 19 bases in the middle. The CDR3 DNA sequence: TGTGCCACCAGCCCCCCAGGGGTGAGTGAAAAACTGTTTTTT. Translated: CATSPPGVSEKLFF.

J is TRBJ2-5 and V is TRBV24-1, with D perhaps matching TRBD2 (6 bases). The germline V and J ends were trimmed by 4 bases and 1 base, with 6 bases remaining between them. CDR3 size: 13 residues. Germline values: CDR1 KGHDR, CDR2 SFDVKD. The CDR3 sequence: CATSDGSQETQYF. The DNA of the CDR3 is TGTGCCACCAGTGACGGGAGCCAAGAGACCCAGTACTTC.

The rearrangement joins TRBV2 to TRBJ2-1, with a weak D call TRBD2 (6 bases). The germline CDR1 and CDR2 sequences are SNHLY and FYNNEI. Trimming shortened V by 9 bases and J by 3 bases, and 18 bases separated the two germline ends. CDR3 size: 15 residues. The CDR3 nucleotides are TGTGCCAGGAGTACGCGGGGCAAAAACTACAATGAGCAGTTCTTC. It encodes CARSTRGKNYNEQFF.

The gene calls are TRBV2 and TRBJ2-1, with 7 bases matching TRBD2. CDR1 is SNHLY, CDR2 FYNNEI, per germline. The CDR3 has 15 residues. V lost 6 bases to trimming and J lost 5 bases; unmatched junction nucleotides: 10. CDR3 in amino acids: CASRREAGSDNEQFF. The CDR3 DNA follows: TGTGCCAGCAGACGAGAAGCGGGGTCCGACAATGAGCAGTTCTTC.

V is TRBV28 and J is TRBJ2-2; D is perhaps TRBD1 (7 bases). The CDR3 has 16 amino acids. V lost 5 bases and J lost 4, with 17 bases in between. Per germline, CDR1 MDHEN and CDR2 SYDVKM. Here the CDR3 reads CASSADREETTGELFF. The CDR3 DNA is TGTGCCAGCAGTGCTGACAGGGAGGAAACCACCGGGGAGCTGTTTTTT. The whole variable domain, remainder taken from reference TRBV28 and TRBJ2-2, is DVKVTQSSRYLVKRTGEKVFLECVQDMDHENMFWYRQDPGLGLRLIYFSYDVKMKEKGDIPEGYSVSREKKERFSLILESASTNQTSMYLCASSADREETTGELFFGEGSRLTVL.

The chain couples TRBV6-6 to TRBJ2-5; D might be TRBD2 (6 bases). The germline CDR1 and CDR2 sequences are MNHNY and SVGAGI (reference sequence). The V gene lost 2 bases and the J gene lost 5 bases, with 18 bases spanning the gap. The CDR3 spans 16 residues. In DNA form, the CDR3 reads TGTGCCAGCAGTTACGAGCCTGCGGGGCTAGCGGAGACCCAGTACTTC. This encodes CASSYEPAGLAETQYF.